What follows are 20 T cell receptor beta chains derived from one specimen sequenced in a study of blood T cell repertoires in COVID-19. The repertoire was sequenced with immunoSEQ multiplex PCR; TCRdb's copy has only in-frame clones and lacks some. The data show roughly 250,000 clones, with around 85% seen just once and 4% held by the top ten. Sequencing was carried out using peripheral blood. The receptors were sampled from a woman aged 40-49 years with active or convalescent COVID-19.

On this clone itself: Other nucleotide sequences from this sample produce the same CDR3. The chain combines TRBV19 with TRBJ1-5; D is perhaps TRBD1 (6 bases). The V gene's germline CDR1 is LNHDA and CDR2 SQIVND (reference sequence). V was trimmed by 5 bases and J by 6 bases, leaving 11 bases between them. CDR3 size: 13 residues. CDR3 coding DNA: TGTGCCAGTAGTCCAGGGGTCGGTCAGCCCCAGCATTTT. It is translated as CASSPGVGQPQHF.

The CDR3 nucleotides read TGCGCCAGCAAATATGTCGTTCCGGTTGAGAAGAACTATGGCTACACCTTC. Residues: CASKYVVPVEKNYGYTF. The rearrangement links TRBV5-1 to TRBJ1-2; D remains ambiguous. V was clipped by 6 bases and J by 2 bases, with 23 bases between them. The CDR3 contains 17 residues. Germline assignment: CDR1 SGHRS and CDR2 YFSETQ. The full variable domain, rest sourced from reference TRBV5-1 and TRBJ1-2, is KAGVTQTPRYLIKTRGQQVTLSCSPISGHRSVSWYQQTPGQGLQFLFEYFSETQRNKGNFPGRFSGRQFSNSRSEMNVSTLELGDSALYLCASKYVVPVEKNYGYTFGSGTRLTVV.

The chain links TRBV30 to TRBJ1-1; 12 positions match TRBD1. V shed 0 bases and J 11 bases; nucleotides not matched to a gene: 7. The germline V gene encodes CDR1 GTSNPN and CDR2 SVGIG (reference sequence). The CDR3 has 14 amino acids. CDR3: CAWSVGQGALGAFF. The CDR3 bases are TGTGCCTGGAGTGTGGGACAGGGGGCCCTTGGGGCTTTCTTT.

The V gene is TRBV7-3, the J gene TRBJ2-2; TRBD1 aligns across 10 bases. This CDR3 contains 18 residues. Germline V gives CDR1 SGHTA, CDR2 FQGTGA. V shed 1 base and J 0 bases; nucleotides not matched to a gene: 5. The CDR3 loop reads CASSLKKGQGANTGELFF. CDR3 bases: TGTGCCAGCAGCTTAAAAAAAGGACAGGGGGCGAACACCGGGGAGCTGTTTTTT.

The chain joins TRBV14 to TRBJ1-2; D not resolved. The V end lost 2 bases, the J end lost 8 bases, and 18 bases lay between the germline ends. The CDR3 runs 15 residues. CDR1 and CDR2 from the germline V gene are SGHDN and FVKESK. The CDR3 DNA is TGTGCCAGCAGCCAATCCGGGGAGGCCAGATACGGCTACACCTTC. This translates into CASSQSGEARYGYTF.

As regards this clone: A read error may account for a junction end that differs from germline. The V call is TRBV7-7, the J call TRBJ2-3; 7 bases fit TRBD1. Germline V gene lookup returns CDR1 SSHAT and CDR2 FNYEAQ (reference sequence). The CDR3 is 14 amino acids. CDR3 region: CASSPTKGGGTQYF. The CDR3 DNA reads as TGTGCTAGCAGCCCAACAAAAGGGGGCGGTACGCAGTATTTT.

CDR3 bases: TGTGCCAGCAGAAAACCGGGACTAGCGGGGGGAACTAGCACAGATACGCAGTATTTT. This translates into CASRKPGLAGGTSTDTQYF. The rearrangement joins TRBV11-2 to TRBJ2-3; 15 bases align to TRBD2. From germline, CDR1 is SGHAT and CDR2 FQNNGV. V gave up 6 bases and J gave up 0 bases; unmatched junction bases: 10. The CDR3 extends over 19 amino acids.

The rearrangement joins TRBV28 to TRBJ2-6, with 12 bases matching TRBD1. This CDR3 region has 18 residues. The germline V gene has CDR1 MDHEN and CDR2 SYDVKM. With 5 bases clipped from V and 0 bases from J, the junction kept 5 bases outside the gene matches. The CDR3 nucleotides are TGTGCCAGCAGTCGGGGGACAGGGGGCGTCTCTGGGGCCAACGTCCTGACTTTC. Protein product: CASSRGTGGVSGANVLTF.

The genes are TRBV5-5 and TRBJ1-1, with D possibly TRBD1 on 6 matching bases. The V and J ends lost 3 bases and 2 bases respectively, with 11 bases between them. CDR3 length equals 14 residues. The V gene's germline CDR1 is SGHKS and CDR2 YYEKEE (reference sequence). The CDR3 region has the DNA TGTGCCAGCAGCTCCGGACAGCATAACACTGAAGCTTTCTTT. Residues: CASSSGQHNTEAFF.

V and J are TRBV27 and TRBJ2-5; the match to TRBD1 covers 8 bases. Germline V gives CDR1 MNHEY, CDR2 SMNVEV (reference sequence). This CDR3 comprises 17 residues. The trim removed 4 bases at V and 5 bases at J, leaving 15 bases unmatched. The CDR3 loop is CASSSQFPGGVRETQYF. The CDR3 DNA is TGTGCCAGCAGTTCCCAATTCCCAGGGGGCGTGAGGGAGACCCAGTACTTC.

This chain joins TRBV6-2 or TRBV6-3 and TRBJ1-2; possibly TRBD1 for D (6 bases). Trimming took 6 bases from V and 8 from J, leaving 16 bases between them. Germline assignment: CDR1 MNHEY and CDR2 SVGEGT. The CDR3 runs 13 residues. This CDR3 reads CASSNRVKGGYTF. DNA for the CDR3: TGTGCCAGCAGCAACAGGGTGAAGGGCGGCTACACCTTC.

The J gene is TRBJ2-7, the V gene TRBV7-2; D might be TRBD2 (7 bases). V lost 4 bases and J 7 bases, leaving 23 bases between the germline ends. The CDR3 covers 16 residues. CDR1 and CDR2 (germline): SGHTA, FQGNSA. In nucleotides, the CDR3 is TGTGCCAGCAGCTCCAGGGCTAGGGGGGGCCCCTTGGAGCAGTACTTC. The encoded protein is CASSSRARGGPLEQYF.

This sequence joins TRBV6-4 and TRBJ1-6, with D uncertain. The germline V gene encodes CDR1 MRHNA and CDR2 SNTAGT. The CDR3 loop spans 14 amino acids. Trimming shortened V by 6 bases and J by 9 bases, and 15 bases separated the two germline ends. CDR3 sequence: CASRREASSSPLHF. CDR3 in DNA: TGTGCCAGCAGGAGGGAAGCCTCTAGTTCACCCCTCCACTTT.

This clone was seen a handful of times. The rearrangement uses TRBV9 and TRBJ2-3, with 10 bases aligning to TRBD1. The CDR3 is 15 residues long. With V trimmed by 1 base and J by 4 bases, 3 bases remained unmatched. Germline loops: CDR1 SGDLS, CDR2 YYNGEE. CDR3 amino acids: CASSVRGTGADTQYF. The DNA for the CDR3 is TGTGCCAGCAGCGTAAGGGGGACAGGGGCAGATACGCAGTATTTT. Full variable domain (outside the CDR3, taken from reference TRBV9 and TRBJ2-3): DSGVTQTPKHLITATGQRVTLRCSPRSGDLSVYWYQQSLDQGLQFLIQYYNGEERAKGNILERFSAQQFPDLHSELNLSSLELGDSALYFCASSVRGTGADTQYFGPGTRLTVL.

The J gene is TRBJ1-5, the V gene TRBV2, with D unclear. This CDR3 has 13 amino acids. Trimming took off 9 bases at V and 5 bases at J, with 14 bases between the two ends. In germline, CDR1 is SNHLY, CDR2 FYNNEI. CDR3 residues: CARGSHGDQPQHF. The CDR3, as DNA: TGTGCCAGGGGGAGCCATGGGGATCAGCCCCAGCATTTT.

This clone was detected once. V usage is TRBV19 and J usage is TRBJ1-2; D might be TRBD1 (6 bases). Per germline, CDR1 LNHDA and CDR2 SQIVND (reference sequence). There are 15 residues in the CDR3. The germline V and J ends were trimmed by 7 bases and 3 bases, with 18 bases remaining between them. The CDR3 reads CASTDGTSSDYGYTF. Here the CDR3 DNA reads TGTGCCAGTACGGACGGGACATCTTCCGACTATGGCTACACCTTC.

V is TRBV6-5 and J is TRBJ2-3; 7 bases fit TRBD1. V gave up 4 bases and J gave up 2 bases; unmatched junction bases: 6. Per the germline V gene, CDR1 is MNHEY and CDR2 is SVGAGI. There are 15 residues in the CDR3. The DNA for the CDR3 is TGTGCCAGCAGTTCCGGACAGGTGACCACAGATACGCAGTATTTT. Encoded protein: CASSSGQVTTDTQYF.

This clone was seen a handful of times. J is TRBJ2-7 and V is TRBV30; D is unclear. The CDR3 loop spans 13 amino acids. The V gene's germline CDR1 is GTSNPN and CDR2 SVGIG (reference sequence). V lost 4 bases, J lost 2 bases, and 12 bases lay in between. CDR3 sequence reads: CAWTPLDTYEQYF. The DNA of the CDR3 is TGTGCCTGGACCCCCTTAGACACCTACGAGCAGTACTTC.

The chain is built from TRBV7-8 and TRBJ1-6; TRBD1 matches at 9 bases. CDR3 length: 14 amino acids. V dropped 5 bases and J dropped 7; count of bases not matched to a gene: 3. Germline V lookup: CDR1 SGHVS, CDR2 FQNEAQ. CDR3 residues: CASSRGQGNSPLHF. The CDR3, as DNA: TGTGCCAGCAGCCGAGGACAGGGGAATTCACCCCTCCACTTT.

The J gene is TRBJ1-6, the V gene TRBV5-1; a possible D gene is TRBD1 (5 bases). The CDR3 loop spans 16 amino acids. The germline gives CDR1 SGHRS, CDR2 YFSETQ. Trimming left V 4 bases short and J 10 bases short, with 21 bases between. The CDR3 sequence: CASSLDAGGWGSPLHF. In DNA, the CDR3 is TGCGCCAGCAGCCTTGATGCGGGGGGATGGGGATCACCCCTCCACTTT.